The 15 T cell receptor beta chains below all came from one sample that was sequenced in a study of CD8+CD57+ T cells in acquired aplastic anemia. In patients chosen for sequencing, flow cytometry had shown CD8+CD57+ cell expansion. For CDR3 and TCR beta VDJ profiling, genomic DNA was the template used. TCRdb ran MiXCR on the reads and lists one entry per CDR3 protein. This sample has hundreds of thousands of distinct CDR3 sequences, with roughly 82% found just once. Sequences were obtained from sorted CD4+, CD8+, or CD8+CD57+ T cells (not recorded which) from PBMCs. Every receptor here comes from a human donor with aplastic anemia.

The table lists this clonotype with many counts. The rearrangement joins TRBV7-2 to TRBJ1-2; D is possibly TRBD1 (5 bases). V lost 3 bases to trimming and J lost 5 bases, with 19 bases between them. This CDR3 is 16 amino acids long. Germline loops: CDR1 SGHTA, CDR2 FQGNSA. The CDR3 is CASSLARDGLVYGYTF. The CDR3 bases are TGTGCCAGCAGCTTGGCGAGGGACGGGCTTGTATATGGCTACACCTTC.

The V gene is TRBV19, the J gene TRBJ2-5; 8 nucleotides agree with TRBD1. The CDR3 is 15 amino acids. Germline V lookup: CDR1 LNHDA, CDR2 SQIVND (reference sequence). The ends lost 8 bases at V and 2 bases at J; junction bases unmatched: 10. Here the CDR3 DNA reads TGTGCCAGTTGCGCGACAGGGGAGAGGCAAGAGACCCAGTACTTC. Translating it yields CASCATGERQETQYF. Full variable domain (outside the CDR3, taken from reference TRBV19 and TRBJ2-5): DGGITQSPKYLFRKEGQNVTLSCEQNLNHDAMYWYRQDPGQGLRLIYYSQIVNDFQKGDIAEGYSVSREKKESFPLTVTSAQKNPTAFYLCASCATGERQETQYFGPGTRLLVL.

This clonotype was detected a few times. The V and J genes are TRBV2 and TRBJ2-1; D is possibly TRBD1 (6 bases). Trimming stripped 3 bases from V and 8 bases from J, with 11 bases between. CDR3 size: 13 residues. The V gene's germline CDR1 is SNHLY and CDR2 FYNNEI. The CDR3 sequence: CASSDGGLHEQFF. The CDR3 coding sequence is TGTGCCAGCAGTGATGGGGGCCTACATGAGCAGTTCTTC.

The chain is built from TRBV5-8 and TRBJ2-7, with 7 bases matching TRBD1. Germline lookup yields CDR1 SGHTS and CDR2 YDEGEE. Trimming took 4 bases from V and 1 from J; bases not matched to a gene: 17. The CDR3 consists of 18 residues. The CDR3 region is CASSLRDNGTALSYEQYV. The CDR3, as DNA: TGTGCCAGCAGCCTCCGGGACAACGGGACAGCCCTTTCCTACGAGCAGTACGTC.

A remark on this clonotype: It is likely a read error, because the conserved phenylalanine at the end of the CDR3 is missing. It is unclear where the CDR3 begins or ends on the DNA, so no DNA is shown, and the CDR3 is as TCRdb lists it. This chain connects TRBV2 to TRBJ1-2. The CDR3 length is 16 residues, termini included. Germline V gene sequence: CDR1 SNHLY, CDR2 FYNNEI. The CDR3: CASSELGPLLYEQYIG.

About this clonotype itself: The conserved closing phenylalanine or tryptophan is absent in this CDR3, likely reflecting a read error. Written as DNA, the CDR3 is TGTGCCACCAGCAGGCGGGACGTGTCCTCCTACGGGCAGTACGTC. Translating gives CATSRRDVSSYGQYV. The chain has TRBV15 and TRBJ1-2, with D perhaps matching TRBD2 (6 bases). TRBJ2-7 explains the end of the DNA better; the J call may be wrong. The CDR3 extends over 15 amino acids. Germline CDR1 and CDR2: LNHNV and YYDKDF (reference sequence).

Concerning this clonotype: One end of the junction is discordant with germline, which a read error may explain. The V gene is TRBV7-3, the J gene TRBJ2-1; 7 nucleotides agree with TRBD2. The CDR3 extends over 14 amino acids. The V gene's germline CDR1 is SGHTA and CDR2 FQGTGA. The CDR3 DNA is TGTGCCGTTCTTGGGGGGGATGGGACCCAGGACTTCGGGTTC. Translating gives CAVLGGDGTQDFGF.

The V gene is TRBV9, the J gene TRBJ2-6; D call uncertain. The CDR3 is 16 amino acids. The germline V and J ends were trimmed by 0 bases and 13 bases, with 20 bases remaining between them. The V gene's germline CDR1 is SGDLS and CDR2 YYNGEE. The DNA for the CDR3 is TGTGCCAGCAGCGTAGGGGGTAAGAGCACAGATACGGTCCTGACTTTC. Its protein product is CASSVGGKSTDTVLTF.

Of note for this clonotype: Relative to the germline gene, one junction end is altered; a read error may explain this. This chain uses TRBV11-3 with TRBJ2-1; D ambiguous. In germline, CDR1 is SGHNT, CDR2 YENEEA. The CDR3 totals 15 residues. The CDR3 DNA sequence: TGTACCAGCACCTCGGTGCGCTCACCGAACAATGAGCAGTTCTTC. Its translation: CTSTSVRSPNNEQFF.

The gene calls are TRBV7-8 and TRBJ1-2; D call uncertain. Trimming cost V 2 bases and J 6 bases, with 19 bases left between them. This CDR3 contains 16 residues. Germline assignment: CDR1 SGHVS and CDR2 FQNEAQ. CDR3 DNA: TGTGCCAGCAGCTTACGGGAAGGGCCCGATGCGCATGGCTACACCTTC. Its protein product is CASSLREGPDAHGYTF.

J is TRBJ2-2 and V is TRBV7-6; D is ambiguous. The CDR3 is 17 amino acids. The germline CDR1 and CDR2 sequences are SGHVS and FNYEAQ. Trimming removed 2 bases from V and 5 bases from J, with 18 bases in between. CDR3 in DNA: TGTGCCAGCAGCTTACCTAGGGTCAGGTCTGGGACCGGGGAGCTGTTTTTT. Protein sequence: CASSLPRVRSGTGELFF.

A remark on this clonotype: The junction differs from germline at one of its ends, possibly a read error. The chain has TRBV7-9 and TRBJ2-3; D gene unclear. The CDR3 runs to 12 residues. The germline V gene encodes CDR1 SEHNR and CDR2 FQNEAQ (reference sequence). The CDR3 region is CACSVVPDTQYF. The CDR3 DNA sequence: TGTGCCTGCAGCGTAGTGCCAGATACGCAGTATTTT.

The chain combines TRBV7-3 with TRBJ2-3; 7 bases line up with TRBD2. V lost 7 bases, J lost 10 bases, and 14 bases stayed unmatched. The germline gives CDR1 SGHTA, CDR2 FQGTGA. The CDR3 extends over 14 amino acids. This chain's CDR3 is CASTIPGGPDAQYF. The DNA of the CDR3 is TGTGCCAGCACCATACCGGGAGGTCCCGATGCGCAGTATTTT. The full variable domain, its missing parts supplied by reference TRBV7-3 and TRBJ2-3, is GAGVSQTPSNKVTEKGKYVELRCDPISGHTALYWYRQSLGQGPEFLIYFQGTGAADDSGLPNDRFFAVRPEGSVSTLKIQRTERGDSAVYLCASTIPGGPDAQYFGPGTRLTVL.

In this sample, this clonotype turned up a few times. The chain employs TRBV9 and TRBJ1-6; possible D gene TRBD1, 5 bases. The germline V and J ends were trimmed by 2 bases and 7 bases, with 10 bases remaining between them. Germline V gene data show CDR1 as SGDLS and CDR2 as YYNGEE. The CDR3 has 14 residues. CDR3 sequence (DNA): TGTGCCAGCAGCGTTGACAGTACAAATTCACCCCTCCACTTT. Residues: CASSVDSTNSPLHF.

This clonotype was counted only a few times. Here the CDR3 reads CATSRACSQDTQYF. The DNA of the CDR3 is TGTGCCACCAGCAGGGCGTGCAGCCAAGATACGCAGTATTTT. The V gene is TRBV15, the J gene TRBJ2-3; D gene ambiguous. CDR1 is LNHNV, CDR2 YYDKDF, per germline (reference sequence). The CDR3 is 14 amino acids. Trimming took 3 bases from V and 5 from J, leaving 12 bases between them.